This entry describes one TCR beta chain. The source of the sample is a study of blood T cell repertoires in COVID-19. On the study more broadly: Material from acute and convalescent COVID-19 was sourced from the United States, Italy and Spain. In each case, the material was cDNA or gDNA derived from T cells, B-cell-depleted T cells, or PBMCs.

Per the authors' pipeline: How many nucleated cells were present was estimated from reference gene primer amplification. Produced via immunoSEQ multiplex PCR; TCRdb's table is partial and in-frame only. Clone size and the V and J calls come from that table; the DNA yielded D and trimming. The sample consists of roughly 160,000 clones, about 88% of them appearing once. This TCR was recovered from a man aged 18 to 30 with acute or convalescent COVID-19. Sequenced material: peripheral blood.

The CDR3 nucleotides are TGTGCCAGCAGTCCCAGACAGGGGGCATTTGGGAATTCACCCCTCCACTTT. It is translated as CASSPRQGAFGNSPLHF. This chain links TRBV6-6 with TRBJ1-6; 10 positions match TRBD1. The trim removed 5 bases at V and 7 bases at J, leaving 11 bases unmatched. Germline V gene lookup returns CDR1 MNHNY and CDR2 SVGAGI (reference sequence). There are 17 residues in the CDR3.